Described below is a single T cell receptor (beta chain) sequence and its context. The CDR3 covers 13 residues. CDR1 SGHRS and CDR2 YFSETQ come from the germline V gene. The ends were cut back, 0 bases at V and 7 bases at J, with 10 bases in the middle. The data derive from a study of control samples from healthy donors and cancer patients. Profiled with immunoSEQ multiplex PCR; TCRdb holds only in-frame clones, not every one. The sample has roughly 80,000 clones, approximately 90% seen once; the top ten hold 4.5% to 6%. This clonotype was sampled from a woman in her fifties or sixties in good health. This chain links TRBV5-1 with TRBJ1-2; D is perhaps TRBD1 (6 bases). The sample consisted of blood. CDR3 nucleotides: TGCGCCAGCAGCTTGGCGGGGGGGCTTGGCTACACCTTC. Translated, it gives CASSLAGGLGYTF.